These 22 T cell receptor beta chains share one sample of origin, sequenced in a study of blood T cell repertoires in COVID-19. Clones were read by immunoSEQ multiplex PCR, and TCRdb kept only the in-frame ones, dropping some. This sample carries roughly 200,000 clones, 87% of them seen once, and the ten largest clones take 20% to 25%. Sequences were obtained from peripheral blood. The receptor source for this set is a man in his fifties or sixties with active or convalescent COVID-19.

The J gene is TRBJ1-3, the V gene TRBV2; no clear D. V was pared by 4 bases and J by 7 bases, with 14 bases between. The CDR3 is 14 residues long. Germline V gene sequence: CDR1 SNHLY, CDR2 FYNNEI. CDR3 region: CASSVDGGQNTIYF. CDR3 nucleotides: TGTGCCAGCAGTGTCGACGGCGGGCAGAACACCATATATTTT.

V gene TRBV3-1 (or the pseudogene TRBV3-2) combines with J gene TRBJ2-7; D unclear. The V gene lost 1 base and the J gene lost 2 bases, with 12 bases spanning the gap. This CDR3 region has 15 residues. Germline CDR1 is LGHDT and CDR2 is YNNKEL (reference sequence). The CDR3 region has the DNA TGTGCCAGCAGCCAAGTGCAGGCATCTACCTACGAGCAGTACTTC. As protein: CASSQVQASTYEQYF.

The rearrangement links TRBV6-5 to TRBJ1-2; TRBD1 might be the D (6 bases). Germline V gene lookup returns CDR1 MNHEY and CDR2 SVGAGI. This CDR3 is built from 14 residues. V was cut by 6 bases and J by 7 bases, with 18 bases left in between. The CDR3 DNA reads as TGTGCCAGCAGCCCAGGGGACGGCCTAATTGGCTACACCTTC. It is translated as CASSPGDGLIGYTF.

This sequence joins TRBV19 and TRBJ2-1, with D maybe TRBD1 (5 bases). The V end lost 5 bases, the J end lost 3 bases, and 17 bases lay between the germline ends. Per the germline V gene, CDR1 is LNHDA and CDR2 is SQIVND (reference sequence). The CDR3 is 16 amino acids. CDR3 DNA sequence: TGTGCCAGTAGTGACCTAGGGGCTGCGAGCTACAATGAGCAGTTCTTC. Protein: CASSDLGAASYNEQFF.

This rearrangement joins TRBV15 to TRBJ2-5, with a possible D match to TRBD1 (6 bases). Trimming left V 3 bases short and J 2 bases short, with 13 bases between. CDR3 length equals 15 residues. The V gene's germline CDR1 is LNHNV and CDR2 YYDKDF (reference sequence). The CDR3 is CATSRPGDTQETQYF. As DNA, the CDR3 is TGTGCCACCAGCAGGCCAGGGGACACACAAGAGACCCAGTACTTC.

This chain joins TRBV27 and TRBJ1-1; possible D gene TRBD1, 5 bases. Germline CDR1 and CDR2: MNHEY and SMNVEV (reference sequence). This CDR3 has 15 amino acids. With 4 bases removed from V and 0 bases from J, the gap between germline ends came to 12 bases. Here the CDR3 reads CASSSPPGMNTEAFF. DNA for the CDR3: TGTGCCAGCAGTTCCCCCCCAGGGATGAACACTGAAGCTTTCTTT.

The chain uses TRBV3-1 (or the pseudogene TRBV3-2) and TRBJ1-2; 7 nucleotides match TRBD1. The CDR3 covers 14 residues. Germline V CDR1 and CDR2: LGHDT, YNNKEL (reference sequence). V lost 2 bases to trimming and J lost 5 bases; unmatched junction nucleotides: 5. This CDR3 reads CASSQYQGGYGYTF. CDR3 coding DNA: TGTGCCAGCAGCCAATACCAGGGGGGTTATGGCTACACCTTC.

The J gene is TRBJ1-1, the V gene TRBV27, with 8 bases aligning to TRBD1. CDR1 is MNHEY, CDR2 SMNVEV, per germline (reference sequence). V lost 4 bases and J lost 5; bases outside the gene matches: 6. The length of the CDR3 is 14 residues. This CDR3 is CASSWSRGRTEAFF. The CDR3 nucleotides read TGTGCCAGCAGTTGGAGCAGGGGGCGGACTGAAGCTTTCTTT.

The V and J genes are TRBV5-8 and TRBJ1-4; TRBD1 might be the D (5 bases). The germline V gene encodes CDR1 SGHTS and CDR2 YDEGEE. The CDR3 is made up of 15 amino acids. Trimming cost V 0 bases and J 4 bases, with 10 bases left between them. The CDR3 sequence is CASSLGLRGNEKLFF. The CDR3 nucleotides read TGTGCCAGCAGCTTGGGGCTTAGGGGTAATGAAAAACTGTTTTTT. Combining the CDR3 with reference TRBV5-8 and TRBJ1-4 gives the whole variable domain EAGVTQSPTHLIKTRGQQATLRCSPISGHTSVYWYQQALGLGLQFLLWYDEGEERNRGNFPPRFSGRQFPNYSSELNVNALELEDSALYLCASSLGLRGNEKLFFGSGTQLSVL.

The chain uses TRBV7-9 and TRBJ2-4; possible D gene TRBD1, 7 bases. Germline V CDR1 and CDR2: SEHNR, FQNEAQ (reference sequence). The length of the CDR3 is 15 residues. Trimming removed 1 base from V and 9 bases from J, with 16 bases in between. As DNA, the CDR3 is TGTGCCAGCAGCTTAGACGCAGGGGGGCGTATCATTCAGTACTTC. Translated, it gives CASSLDAGGRIIQYF. The full variable domain, with the rest looked up from reference TRBV7-9 and TRBJ2-4, is DTGVSQNPRHKITKRGQNVTFRCDPISEHNRLYWYRQTLGQGPEFLTYFQNEAQLEKSRLLSDRFSAERPKGSFSTLEIQRTEQGDSAMYLCASSLDAGGRIIQYFGAGTRLSVL.

The chain couples TRBV15 to TRBJ2-1; possibly TRBD1 for D (5 bases). The CDR3 consists of 16 residues. Germline CDR1 and CDR2: LNHNV and YYDKDF (reference sequence). The V end was cut by 3 bases, the J end by 2 bases, with 14 bases between. This CDR3 is CATSSYRLGAYNEQFF. The CDR3 DNA is TGTGCCACCAGCAGTTATAGGCTAGGGGCCTACAATGAGCAGTTCTTC.

The rearrangement joins TRBV10-3 to TRBJ2-5; 14 bases line up with TRBD2. Germline V gives CDR1 ENHRY, CDR2 SYGVKD. V dropped 10 bases and J dropped 2; count of bases not matched to a gene: 12. This CDR3 is 17 amino acids long. The CDR3 nucleotides read TGTGCCACACTCCCGAGGACTAGCGGGGGGTTTCAAGAGACCCAGTACTTC. This sequence encodes CATLPRTSGGFQETQYF.

This clone was recorded once. This chain joins TRBV7-2 and TRBJ2-3; 8 bases match TRBD2. Looked up from germline, CDR1 is SGHTA and CDR2 is FQGNSA. This CDR3 spans 15 amino acids. The ends lost 2 bases at V and 4 bases at J; junction bases unmatched: 5. The chain's CDR3 is CASSLNGGAPDTQYF. CDR3 in DNA: TGTGCCAGCAGCTTAAACGGGGGGGCCCCAGATACGCAGTATTTT.

A single count supports this clone. The rearrangement links TRBV11-2 to TRBJ1-1; D is undetermined. Germline V CDR1 and CDR2: SGHAT, FQNNGV. This CDR3 is 14 amino acids long. Trimming removed 1 base from V and 4 bases from J, with 10 bases in between. DNA for the CDR3: TGTGCCAGCAGCTTAGTCCCAGGTATCACTGAAGCTTTCTTT. It encodes CASSLVPGITEAFF.

The J gene is TRBJ2-5, the V gene TRBV5-1; D remains unclear. Trimming removed 2 bases from V and 5 bases from J, with 19 bases in between. The CDR3 covers 16 residues. Looked up from germline, CDR1 is SGHRS and CDR2 is YFSETQ. The CDR3 DNA reads TGCGCCAGCAGCTTCTCGAGGCAGCCCGTGAGTGAGACCCAGTACTTC. Its translation is CASSFSRQPVSETQYF.

This sequence joins TRBV6-2 or TRBV6-3 and TRBJ1-3; D is perhaps TRBD1 (5 bases). Trimming took off 4 bases at V and 4 bases at J, with 14 bases between the two ends. The CDR3 length is 15 residues. Germline V gene sequence: CDR1 MNHEY, CDR2 SVGEGT. CDR3 region: CASSSPRVYGNTIYF. The CDR3 coding sequence is TGTGCCAGCAGTTCCCCCAGGGTGTACGGAAACACCATATATTTT.

This clone was recorded a few times. The chain combines TRBV5-1 with TRBJ1-1, with 10 bases identical to TRBD1. The CDR3 is made up of 15 amino acids. Germline CDR1 SGHRS, CDR2 YFSETQ. Unmatched junction bases numbered 3, after V lost 4 bases and J lost 0 bases. The CDR3 protein is CASSRGQGMNTEAFF. In DNA, the CDR3 is TGCGCCAGCAGCCGGGGACAGGGGATGAACACTGAAGCTTTCTTT.

This sequence joins TRBV2 and TRBJ2-5, with D perhaps TRBD2 (6 bases). Germline V gene sequence: CDR1 SNHLY, CDR2 FYNNEI. V was pared by 6 bases and J by 5 bases, with 19 bases between. The CDR3 has 15 amino acids. DNA for the CDR3: TGTGCCAGCAGCTCCCGCCCTGGGGGGATGGAGACCCAGTACTTC. Amino acids: CASSSRPGGMETQYF.

The rearrangement links TRBV7-6 to TRBJ2-5; D ambiguous. Trimming took 1 base from V and 7 from J, leaving 16 bases between them. The CDR3 is made up of 15 amino acids. Germline lookup yields CDR1 SGHVS and CDR2 FNYEAQ. CDR3 bases: TGTGCCAGCAGCTTAGTCTCTGGTGGAGATGGGACCCAGTACTTC. As protein: CASSLVSGGDGTQYF.

The chain uses TRBV5-1 and TRBJ2-1, with TRBD2 matching 12 bases. This CDR3 region has 17 residues. V shed 4 bases, J shed 3 bases, and the junction held 8 bases outside the gene matches. CDR1 is SGHRS, CDR2 YFSETQ, per germline. The CDR3 loop reads CASSMLAGGTDYNEQFF. The CDR3, as DNA: TGCGCCAGCAGCATGCTAGCGGGGGGGACTGACTACAATGAGCAGTTCTTC.

The chain combines TRBV5-5 with TRBJ2-7; 8 bases are shared with TRBD1. This CDR3 is built from 15 residues. The germline V gene has CDR1 SGHKS and CDR2 YYEKEE (reference sequence). Trimming at V came to 0 bases and at J to 2 bases, leaving 4 bases not matched to a gene. Here the CDR3 reads CASSLETGATYEQYF. DNA of the CDR3: TGTGCCAGCAGCTTGGAGACAGGGGCTACCTACGAGCAGTACTTC.

The chain joins TRBV10-3 to TRBJ1-1; D gene unclear. The ends were cut back, 4 bases at V and 2 bases at J, with 8 bases in the middle. The CDR3 sequence is 13 residues long. Germline CDR1 reads ENHRY; CDR2 reads SYGVKD. The CDR3 region has the DNA TGTGCCATCAGTGGTAAGACAAACACTGAAGCTTTCTTT. Encoded protein: CAISGKTNTEAFF.